The 32 T cell receptor beta chains below all came from one sample that was sequenced in a study of vaccination and CD4 T cells after COVID-19. No cognate antigen is known for these TCRs. Indicated time point: late sampling 161 to 241 days after vaccination in a few convalescent patients. Described treatment: roughly 10-day PBMC culture with coronavirus spike peptide pools or control peptides (ViraFEST assay). Cultured CD4+ T cell DNA underwent sequencing with the Oncomine TCR Beta short-read assay. In TCRdb, the PCR reads were re-called with MiXCR into one record per CDR3 protein. The sample carries about 25,000 distinct CDR3 sequences, 28% recorded once. Sequenced here: CD4+ T cells from blood, cultured in vitro, sampled about 7 months after SARS-CoV-2 vaccination. These TCRs come from a human donor who had recovered from COVID-19.

The chain links TRBV15 to TRBJ2-2; 9 bases are shared with TRBD1. Trimming took 1 base from V and 4 from J; bases not matched to a gene: 13. The CDR3 loop spans 19 amino acids. Germline CDR1 reads LNHNV; CDR2 reads YYDKDF (reference sequence). The CDR3 loop reads CATSRVTGGQGGSTGELFF. CDR3 bases: TGTGCCACCAGCAGAGTAACTGGGGGACAGGGTGGGTCCACCGGGGAGCTGTTTTTT. Combining the CDR3 with reference TRBV15 and TRBJ2-2 gives the whole variable domain DAMVIQNPRYQVTQFGKPVTLSCSQTLNHNVMYWYQQKSSQAPKLLFHYYDKDFNNEADTPDNFQSRRPNTSFCFLDIRSPGLGDTAMYLCATSRVTGGQGGSTGELFFGEGSRLTVL.

This chain joins TRBV20-1 and TRBJ2-7, with 13 bases lining up with TRBD2. CDR3 length: 14 amino acids. The germline V gene encodes CDR1 DFQATT and CDR2 SNEGSKA (reference sequence). Trimming cost V 6 bases and J 2 bases; bases outside gene matches: 4. Here the CDR3 DNA reads TGCAGTGCCCAGGGACTAGCGGGAACCTACGAGCAGTACTTC. As protein: CSAQGLAGTYEQYF.

The gene calls are TRBV10-1 and TRBJ2-7; 11 nucleotides agree with TRBD2. Losses at the gene ends were 6 bases for V and 3 bases for J; bases not matched to a gene: 7. Germline-derived CDR1 and CDR2 are WNHNN and SYGVQD (reference sequence). This CDR3 has 15 residues. CDR3 sequence reads: CASRATSGSNYEQYF. In DNA form, the CDR3 reads TGCGCCAGCAGGGCTACTAGCGGGAGTAACTACGAGCAGTACTTC.

This rearrangement joins TRBV24-1 to TRBJ2-5; 10 bases align to TRBD2. Germline V gene sequence: CDR1 KGHDR, CDR2 SFDVKD. CDR3 length equals 17 residues. With 5 bases clipped from V and 4 bases from J, the junction kept 12 bases outside the gene matches. The DNA for the CDR3 is TGTGCCACCAGTGCGGCTAGCGGGAGTTCTGGGGGAGAGACCCAGTACTTC. It codes for CATSAASGSSGGETQYF.

As for this clonotype: One end of the junction is discordant with germline, which a read error may explain. V and J are TRBV15 and TRBJ2-7; unclear D gene. CDR1 is LNHNV, CDR2 YYDKDF, per germline (reference sequence). The CDR3 has 16 amino acids. The CDR3 nucleotides read TGTGACACCAGCAGAGATTCCCCCCAGGCGACCTACGAGCAGTACTTC. This codes for CDTSRDSPQATYEQYF.

This clonotype was counted a few times. V is TRBV20-1 and J is TRBJ2-1; D is unresolved. The CDR3 has 13 amino acids. V was shortened by 3 bases and J by 5 bases, with 11 bases between the two germline ends. The germline V gene encodes CDR1 DFQATT and CDR2 SNEGSKA (reference sequence). CDR3 DNA sequence: TGCAGTGCTAGGATCGAGACTCACAATGAGCAGTTCTTC. Its translation is CSARIETHNEQFF.

CDR3 amino acids: CSASRTGVVSGELFF. As DNA, the CDR3 is TGCAGTGCTTCCCGGACAGGGGTGGTTTCCGGGGAGCTGTTTTTT. The chain links TRBV20-1 to TRBJ2-2, with TRBD1 matching 9 bases. With V trimmed by 5 bases and J by 6 bases, 10 bases remained unmatched. The CDR3 consists of 15 residues. Per the germline V gene, CDR1 is DFQATT and CDR2 is SNEGSKA (reference sequence).

The rearrangement joins TRBV20-1 to TRBJ2-5, with 8 bases aligning to TRBD1. CDR1 DFQATT and CDR2 SNEGSKA come from the germline V gene (reference sequence). The CDR3 sequence is 14 residues long. Losses at the gene ends were 3 bases for V and 4 bases for J; bases not matched to a gene: 7. The CDR3 reads CSASQGAALETQYF. The CDR3 DNA reads TGCAGTGCTAGCCAGGGGGCCGCCTTAGAGACCCAGTACTTC.

The chain has TRBV7-9 and TRBJ1-2; no reliable D call. CDR1 is SEHNR, CDR2 FQNEAQ, per germline (reference sequence). This CDR3 region has 12 residues. V lost 5 bases, J lost 6 bases, and 10 bases lay in between. The CDR3 DNA reads as TGTGCCAGCAGCCGAACACGGGATGGCTACACCTTC. This encodes CASSRTRDGYTF.

V usage is TRBV24-1 and J usage is TRBJ2-7, with D uncertain. Trimming removed 3 bases from V and 7 bases from J, with 21 bases in between. The length of the CDR3 is 16 residues. Germline V gene sequence: CDR1 KGHDR, CDR2 SFDVKD. The CDR3 sequence is CATSDGGHPGSREQYF. CDR3 DNA sequence: TGTGCCACCAGTGATGGTGGGCATCCGGGTTCTCGGGAGCAGTACTTC.

V is TRBV19 and J is TRBJ1-5, with 7 bases matching TRBD1. Germline lookup yields CDR1 LNHDA and CDR2 SQIVND (reference sequence). This CDR3 has 14 amino acids. After removal of 3 bases from V and 7 bases from J, the junction contained 6 bases not matched to a gene. The CDR3 region has the DNA TGTGCCAGTAGTATCAGGGACAGAGCGCAGCCCCAGCATTTT. This sequence encodes CASSIRDRAQPQHF.

This clonotype was seen only a few times. This chain uses TRBV15 with TRBJ1-6; D remains ambiguous. This CDR3 is built from 13 residues. Germline V gives CDR1 LNHNV, CDR2 YYDKDF (reference sequence). V was pared by 0 bases and J by 10 bases, with 7 bases between. The CDR3 bases are TGTGCCACCAGCAGAGAGAACCGGTCACCCCTCCACTTT. This gives the protein CATSRENRSPLHF.

This clonotype was seen repeatedly, ten times or more. The V gene is TRBV21-1, the J gene TRBJ2-7; the table's D call, TRBD2, has no DNA check behind it. TRBV21-1 is given as a pseudogene. The CDR3 extends over 15 amino acids. CDR3 DNA sequence: TGTGCCAGCAGCGCAGGGACTAGCGGGACCTACGAGCAGTACTTC. Protein sequence: CASSAGTSGTYEQYF.

V and J are TRBV6-1 and TRBJ1-5; D not resolved. The CDR3 totals 16 residues. The V and J ends lost 5 bases and 0 bases respectively, with 14 bases between them. Germline V gives CDR1 MNHNS, CDR2 SASEGT. The CDR3 DNA reads TGTGCCAGCAGTCCTCTCACTTGGGGTAGCAATCAGCCCCAGCATTTT. Encoded protein: CASSPLTWGSNQPQHF.

The chain is built from TRBV10-3 and TRBJ2-1; D is possibly TRBD1 (5 bases). Germline V gene data show CDR1 as ENHRY and CDR2 as SYGVKD. The V gene lost 4 bases and the J gene lost 6 bases, with 10 bases spanning the gap. The CDR3 sequence is 13 residues long. The CDR3 loop reads CAISGTQGNEQFF. As DNA, the CDR3 is TGTGCCATCAGTGGGACACAAGGCAATGAGCAGTTCTTC.

V and J are TRBV10-1 and TRBJ2-7; weak D call: TRBD1 (6 bases). The CDR3 covers 15 residues. The V gene's germline CDR1 is WNHNN and CDR2 SYGVQD (reference sequence). Trimming removed 4 bases from V and 3 bases from J, with 16 bases in between. The CDR3 coding sequence is TGCGCCAGCAGTGGGGGAAAGGACAGTCACTACGAGCAGTACTTC. Encoded protein: CASSGGKDSHYEQYF.

This clonotype has only a few counts. The gene calls are TRBV14 and TRBJ2-7, with TRBD1 matching over 9 bases. Germline V gene sequence: CDR1 SGHDN, CDR2 FVKESK. With 0 bases clipped from V and 3 bases from J, the junction kept 3 bases outside the gene matches. CDR3 size: 15 residues. CDR3 bases: TGTGCCAGCAGCCAAGAAGTGACAGGGGGCTACGAGCAGTACTTC. It translates to CASSQEVTGGYEQYF.

This clonotype has just a few counts. The chain combines TRBV19 with TRBJ1-2, with TRBD1 matching 9 bases. Germline CDR1 and CDR2: LNHDA and SQIVND (reference sequence). CDR3 length: 14 residues. The ends lost 3 bases at V and 8 bases at J; junction bases unmatched: 7. The CDR3 spells CASSIGRQGGGYTF. Written as DNA, the CDR3 is TGTGCCAGTAGTATTGGAAGACAGGGGGGCGGCTACACCTTC.

The chain uses TRBV28 and TRBJ2-7, with TRBD1 matching 8 bases. This CDR3 spans 13 amino acids. CDR1 is MDHEN and CDR2 is SYDVKM in the germline V gene. V lost 11 bases and J lost 2; bases outside the gene matches: 8. CDR3 nucleotides: TGTGCCCGCCCGGGACAGGTCACCTACGAGCAGTACTTC. It encodes CARPGQVTYEQYF.

CDR3 nucleotide sequence: TGTGCCAGCAGCCGATGGACTAGCGGGAGGGGAATCGGGGAGCTGTTTTTT. Amino acid sequence: CASSRWTSGRGIGELFF. The V gene is TRBV4-2, the J gene TRBJ2-2; 15 nucleotides agree with TRBD2. The CDR3 is 17 residues long. V shed 4 bases, J shed 7 bases, and the junction held 7 bases outside the gene matches. In germline, CDR1 is LGHNA, CDR2 YNFKEQ.

The V call is TRBV27, the J call TRBJ1-1; no clear D. There are 10 residues in the CDR3. Germline CDR1 is MNHEY and CDR2 is SMNVEV (reference sequence). Trimming removed 11 bases at V and 11 bases at J, with 15 bases between. The CDR3 DNA is TGTGCCGAGGAAGAGGGCCTCGCTTTCTTT. Translating gives CAEEEGLAFF.

This clonotype has just a few counts. The chain employs TRBV6-2 or TRBV6-3 and TRBJ2-1, with 11 positions matching TRBD1. The CDR3 is made up of 16 amino acids. V was pared by 5 bases and J by 10 bases, with 13 bases of the junction left unmatched. The germline CDR1 and CDR2 sequences are MNHEY and SVGEGT. The CDR3 here is CASSDRTGGPIGEQFF. CDR3 nucleotide sequence: TGTGCCAGCAGTGACAGGACAGGGGGCCCCATAGGGGAGCAGTTCTTC.

This clonotype occurred a few times. CDR3 DNA: TGTGCCAGTAGTAGACGACAGGGGGCAGGCAATGAGCAGTTCTTC. Protein: CASSRRQGAGNEQFF. The V gene is TRBV19, the J gene TRBJ2-1; 10 bases agree with TRBD1. J was trimmed by 6 bases and V by 4 bases; bases with no gene match: 6. CDR1 is LNHDA and CDR2 is SQIVND in the germline V gene (reference sequence). This CDR3 spans 15 amino acids.

This clonotype occurred a few times. The chain combines TRBV20-1 with TRBJ2-3, with D unresolved. Germline-derived CDR1 and CDR2 are DFQATT and SNEGSKA (reference sequence). Trimming stripped 6 bases from V and 1 base from J, with 11 bases between. The CDR3 is 13 amino acids. The CDR3 region has the DNA TGCAGTGCCGAAACCGGACGCACAGATACGCAGTATTTT. This codes for CSAETGRTDTQYF.

CDR3 bases: TGTGCCAGCAGCTCCCGGACAGGGAGCACAGATACGCAGTATTTT. Protein product: CASSSRTGSTDTQYF. V is TRBV5-8 and J is TRBJ2-3; 8 bases match TRBD1. V shed 3 bases and J 0 bases; nucleotides not matched to a gene: 3. Per the germline V gene, CDR1 is SGHTS and CDR2 is YDEGEE. This CDR3 is built from 15 residues.

The chain employs TRBV6-1 and TRBJ2-7; D is uncertain. Trimming pared 2 bases from V and 8 bases from J, leaving 7 bases between. CDR3 length: 11 residues. CDR1 and CDR2 (germline): MNHNS, SASEGT. CDR3 loop: CASSESPKQYF. The CDR3 region has the DNA TGTGCCAGCAGTGAAAGCCCGAAGCAGTACTTC.

The V call is TRBV6-1, the J call TRBJ2-5, with D possibly TRBD2 on 6 matching bases. Germline V gene lookup returns CDR1 MNHNS and CDR2 SASEGT. CDR3 length equals 13 residues. The V end was cut by 7 bases, the J end by 5 bases, with 14 bases between. The CDR3 DNA sequence: TGTGCCAGCACCCGGGAGAGGGATGAGACCCAGTACTTC. It codes for CASTRERDETQYF.

V is TRBV6-5 and J is TRBJ1-6; D not resolved. V was trimmed by 0 bases and J by 8 bases, leaving 8 bases between them. Germline lookup yields CDR1 MNHEY and CDR2 SVGAGI. The CDR3 is made up of 14 amino acids. The chain's CDR3 is CASSYSNGDSPLHF. The CDR3, as DNA: TGTGCCAGCAGTTACTCTAACGGGGATTCACCCCTCCACTTT.

V and J are TRBV7-8 and TRBJ2-5, with 10 bases identical to TRBD1. V lost 2 bases, J lost 3 bases, and 15 bases stayed unmatched. CDR3 length equals 19 residues. Germline-derived CDR1 and CDR2 are SGHVS and FQNEAQ. The CDR3 region is CASSLRDRGRQNLEETQYF. DNA for the CDR3: TGTGCCAGCAGCTTAAGAGACAGGGGGCGACAGAATTTAGAAGAGACCCAGTACTTC.

This clonotype has a handful of counts. V gene TRBV6-1 combines with J gene TRBJ1-5; no clear D gene. V was shortened by 2 bases and J by 1 base, with 6 bases between the two germline ends. Germline CDR1 and CDR2: MNHNS and SASEGT. The CDR3 has 14 amino acids. The CDR3 DNA is TGTGCCAGCAGTGAAAGACGGAGCAATCAGCCCCAGCATTTT. The encoded protein is CASSERRSNQPQHF.

The J gene is TRBJ2-7, the V gene TRBV14, with D tentatively TRBD2 (6 bases). V was trimmed by 6 bases and J by 7 bases, leaving 19 bases between them. The germline gives CDR1 SGHDN, CDR2 FVKESK. There are 14 residues in the CDR3. CDR3: CASSYLTASGEQYF. The DNA of the CDR3 is TGTGCCAGCAGTTATTTGACAGCCAGCGGGGAGCAGTACTTC.

This clonotype was detected only a few times. This CDR3 is CASSPQPAAYNSPLHF. The CDR3 bases are TGTGCCAGCAGCCCCCAGCCGGCGGCCTATAATTCACCCCTCCACTTT. The gene calls are TRBV7-8 and TRBJ1-6; no firm D call. The CDR3 covers 16 residues. The germline gives CDR1 SGHVS, CDR2 FQNEAQ. V was shortened by 5 bases and J by 2 bases, with 13 bases between the two germline ends.